Listed below are T cell receptor beta chains from one sample, sequenced in a study of control samples from healthy donors and cancer patients. Clones were sequenced by immunoSEQ multiplex PCR, and TCRdb holds only the in-frame ones, with some missing. The table records about 52,000 clones, 85% to 95% of them present only once. The sample taken for sequencing was blood. The receptor source for this set is a man aged 25 to 45 in good health. Each CDR3 is given with its conserved first and last residue. The order of the fields is V gene, CDR3 length, clone size, J gene, CDR3 protein. The size field is filled for only some rows; it gives once, few, many or a size class.

v_gene: TRBV21-1
len: 13
abundance: NA
j_gene: TRBJ2-1
CDR3aa: CASRTQTGNLEFF

v_gene: TRBV5-1
len: 17
abundance: NA
j_gene: TRBJ1-1
CDR3aa: CASSLLEFQGMNTEAFF

v_gene: TRBV2
len: 15
abundance: NA
j_gene: TRBJ2-2
CDR3aa: CASSEQGLGTGELFF

v_gene: TRBV2
len: 13
abundance: NA
j_gene: TRBJ1-2
CDR3aa: CASSETEDYGYTF

v_gene: TRBV5-1
len: 14
abundance: NA
j_gene: TRBJ2-1
CDR3aa: CASSLQPGEGEQFF

v_gene: TRBV7-9
len: 19
abundance: NA
j_gene: TRBJ2-2
CDR3aa: CASSHLGGGRAPHTGELFF

v_gene: TRBV15
len: 15
abundance: NA
j_gene: TRBJ1-2
CDR3aa: CATSRDPGRGIGYTF

v_gene: TRBV19
len: 13
abundance: once
j_gene: TRBJ2-3
CDR3aa: CASSPGTTDTQYF

v_gene: TRBV5-6
len: 17
abundance: NA
j_gene: TRBJ2-2
CDR3aa: CASSIIGTSGYTGELFF

v_gene: TRBV5-1
len: 16
abundance: once
j_gene: TRBJ2-2
CDR3aa: CASSLVSGPNTGELFF

v_gene: TRBV18
len: 12
abundance: NA
j_gene: TRBJ2-1
CDR3aa: CASSPTREEQFF